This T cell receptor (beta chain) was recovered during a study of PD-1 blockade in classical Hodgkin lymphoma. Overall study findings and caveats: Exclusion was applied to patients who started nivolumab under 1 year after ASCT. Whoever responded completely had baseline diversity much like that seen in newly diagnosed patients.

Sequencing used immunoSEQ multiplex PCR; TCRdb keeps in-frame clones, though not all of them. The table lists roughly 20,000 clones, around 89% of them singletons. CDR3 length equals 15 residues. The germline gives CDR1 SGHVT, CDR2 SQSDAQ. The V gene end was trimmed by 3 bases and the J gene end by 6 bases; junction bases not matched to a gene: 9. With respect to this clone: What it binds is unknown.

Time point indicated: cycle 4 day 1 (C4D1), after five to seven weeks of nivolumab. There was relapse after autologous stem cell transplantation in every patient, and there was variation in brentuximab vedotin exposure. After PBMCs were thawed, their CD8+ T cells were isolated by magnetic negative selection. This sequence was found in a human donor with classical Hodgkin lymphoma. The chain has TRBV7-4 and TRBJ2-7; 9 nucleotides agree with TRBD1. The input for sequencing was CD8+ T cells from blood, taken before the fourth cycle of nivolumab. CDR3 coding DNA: TGTGCCAGCAGCTTCCCCGGGACAGGGTCCCGCGAGCAGTACTTC. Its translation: CASSFPGTGSREQYF.